The clone carrying this T cell receptor beta chain was seen a handful of times. There are 16 residues in the CDR3. V dropped 2 bases and J dropped 5; count of bases not matched to a gene: 7. Per germline, CDR1 SGHVS and CDR2 FQNEAQ. cDNA reverse transcribed from extracted RNA served as the sequencing template. Libraries were prepared by immunoSEQ multiplex PCR; TCRdb keeps only in-frame clonotypes and omits some of them. The sample comprises 60,000 to 70,000 clones, about 44% of which are singletons, and about a sixth rests with the top ten. The sample comes from a study of CD8+ T cells in alopecia areata.

The receptor was derived from a human donor with alopecia areata. This rearrangement joins TRBV7-8 to TRBJ2-3; 10 nucleotides align to TRBD2. Sequences were derived from CD8+ T cells sorted from blood, sampled at week 0. For the CDR3, the DNA is TGTGCCAGCAGCTTATCCCTAGCGGGAGTGGGAGATACGCAGTATTTT. Protein sequence: CASSLSLAGVGDTQYF.